The TCR beta chain described here comes from a study of T cell responses to AZD1222 COVID-19 vaccine. In germline, CDR1 is SGDLS, CDR2 YYNGEE. V was clipped by 3 bases and J by 0 bases, with 9 bases between them. This CDR3 has 14 residues. The protocol was immunoSEQ multiplex PCR, while the TCRdb copy is restricted to in-frame clones and leaves out a portion. The data hold under 250,000 clones, with roughly 91% observed a single time. The chain has TRBV9 and TRBJ2-5, with D uncertain. The source was peripheral blood, collected on day 0 of MenACWY control vaccination. The TCR sequence derives from an adult in good health. This CDR3 is CASSAPGYQETQYF. The CDR3 DNA reads as TGTGCCAGCAGCGCTCCTGGGTACCAAGAGACCCAGTACTTC.